These 6 T cell receptor beta chains came from one sample sequenced in a study of graft-versus-host responses after intestinal transplantation. Using immunoSEQ multiplex PCR, the repertoire was profiled, and TCRdb retains in-frame clones only, with some absent. The sample has 45,000 to 60,000 clones, around nine tenths seen once. Their antigen targets remain unknown. The material was unstimulated CD4+ T cells sorted from spleen or lymph node cells, obtained before transplant. All receptors come from a human donor who was the organ donor for an intestinal transplant.

The genes are TRBV6-4 and TRBJ1-1; a possible D gene is TRBD1 (6 bases). The CDR3 totals 13 residues. Germline V gene lookup returns CDR1 MRHNA and CDR2 SNTAGT. V was shortened by 4 bases and J by 6 bases, with 12 bases between the two germline ends. CDR3: CASSVTQGSEAFF. In DNA form, the CDR3 reads TGTGCCAGCAGTGTAACACAGGGCTCTGAAGCTTTCTTT.

V and J are TRBV11-2 and TRBJ2-7; 7 bases are a match to TRBD2. The CDR3 has 16 amino acids. V shed 7 bases, J shed 4 bases, and the junction held 16 bases outside the gene matches. CDR1 and CDR2 (germline): SGHAT, FQNNGV. DNA for the CDR3: TGTGCCAGCACCAACTTCGGGGGAGGGCCAGGGTACGAGCAGTACTTC. Translated: CASTNFGGGPGYEQYF.

The CDR3 nucleotides read TGTGCCAGCAGCTTAAGAGGGACAGGGTTGAACTTGGCTGGAAACACCATATATTTT. Amino acids: CASSLRGTGLNLAGNTIYF. The chain uses TRBV5-6 and TRBJ1-3; 9 nucleotides agree with TRBD1. CDR3 length: 19 residues. J gave up 2 bases and V 2 bases, and 14 bases lay outside the gene matches. Looked up from germline, CDR1 is SGHDT and CDR2 is YYEEEE. Drawing the rest from reference TRBV5-6 and TRBJ1-3, the complete variable domain is DAGVTQSPTHLIKTRGQQVTLRCSPKSGHDTVSWYQQALGQGPQFIFQYYEEEERQRGNFPDRFSGHQFPNYSSELNVNALLLGDSALYLCASSLRGTGLNLAGNTIYFGEGSWLTVV.

The genes are TRBV7-2 and TRBJ2-5, with a weak D call TRBD1 (6 bases). Germline assignment: CDR1 SGHTA and CDR2 FQGNSA. CDR3 length: 13 residues. The germline V and J ends were trimmed by 0 bases and 4 bases, with 6 bases remaining between them. Here the CDR3 reads CASSLARGETQYF. CDR3 nucleotides: TGTGCCAGCAGCTTAGCCAGGGGAGAGACCCAGTACTTC. Variable domain in full (rest from reference TRBV7-2 and TRBJ2-5): GAGVSQSPSNKVTEKGKDVELRCDPISGHTALYWYRQSLGQGLEFLIYFQGNSAPDKSGLPSDRFSAERTGGSVSTLTIQRTQQEDSAVYLCASSLARGETQYFGPGTRLLVL.

The V gene is TRBV7-2, the J gene TRBJ2-3; D unclear. V was cut by 1 base and J by 2 bases, with 7 bases left in between. Germline values: CDR1 SGHTA, CDR2 FQGNSA. This CDR3 spans 14 amino acids. CDR3 sequence reads: CASSLGHSTDTQYF. Here the CDR3 DNA reads TGTGCCAGCAGCTTAGGACACTCCACAGATACGCAGTATTTT.

Of note for this clone: The sample contains more than one DNA sequence encoding this CDR3. The CDR3 DNA follows: TGTGCCAGCAGTTACTCCCCGGGAAACACCATATATTTT. This codes for CASSYSPGNTIYF. The V gene is TRBV6-6, the J gene TRBJ1-3, with D uncertain. Germline values: CDR1 MNHNY, CDR2 SVGAGI (reference sequence). Trimming took 0 bases from V and 4 from J, leaving 4 bases between them. The CDR3 spans 13 residues.